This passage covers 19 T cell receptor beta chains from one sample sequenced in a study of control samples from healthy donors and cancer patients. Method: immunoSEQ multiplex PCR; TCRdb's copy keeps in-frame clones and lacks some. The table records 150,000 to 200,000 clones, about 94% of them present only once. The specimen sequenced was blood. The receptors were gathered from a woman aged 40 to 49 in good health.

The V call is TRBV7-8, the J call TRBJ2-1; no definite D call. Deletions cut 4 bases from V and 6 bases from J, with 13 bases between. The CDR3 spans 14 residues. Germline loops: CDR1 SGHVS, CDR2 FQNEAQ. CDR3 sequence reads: CASSYVARTNEQFF. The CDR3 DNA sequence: TGTGCCAGCAGCTACGTCGCCCGAACCAATGAGCAGTTCTTC.

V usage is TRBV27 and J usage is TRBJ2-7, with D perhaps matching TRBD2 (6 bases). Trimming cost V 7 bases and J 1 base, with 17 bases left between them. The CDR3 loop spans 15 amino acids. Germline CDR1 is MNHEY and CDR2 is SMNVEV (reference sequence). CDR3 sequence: CASTGGGSESYEQYF. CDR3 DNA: TGTGCCAGCACTGGGGGAGGTAGCGAATCCTACGAGCAGTACTTC.

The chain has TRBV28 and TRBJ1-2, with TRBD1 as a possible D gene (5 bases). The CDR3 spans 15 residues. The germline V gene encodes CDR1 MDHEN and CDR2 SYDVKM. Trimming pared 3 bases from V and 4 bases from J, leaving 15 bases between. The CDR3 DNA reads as TGTGCCAGCAGTTTTGGACAAAAGGTGACCTATGGCTACACCTTC. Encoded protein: CASSFGQKVTYGYTF.

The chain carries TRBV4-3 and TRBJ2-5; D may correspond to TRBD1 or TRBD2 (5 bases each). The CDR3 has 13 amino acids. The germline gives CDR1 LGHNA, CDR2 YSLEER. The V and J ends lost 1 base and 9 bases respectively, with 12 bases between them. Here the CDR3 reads CASSQVPGRPQYF. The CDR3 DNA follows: TGCGCCAGCAGCCAAGTACCGGGACGGCCCCAGTACTTC.

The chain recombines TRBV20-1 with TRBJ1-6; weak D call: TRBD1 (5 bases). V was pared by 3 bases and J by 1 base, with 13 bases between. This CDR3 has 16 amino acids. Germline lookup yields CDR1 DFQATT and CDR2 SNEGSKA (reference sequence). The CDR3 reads CSASGRVGSYNSPLHF. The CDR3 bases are TGCAGTGCTAGTGGCAGGGTGGGTTCCTATAATTCACCCCTCCACTTT.

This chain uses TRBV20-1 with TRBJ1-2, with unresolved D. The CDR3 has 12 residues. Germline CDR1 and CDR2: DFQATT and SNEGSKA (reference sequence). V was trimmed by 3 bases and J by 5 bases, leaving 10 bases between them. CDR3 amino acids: CSASRQDYGYTF. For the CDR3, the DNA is TGCAGTGCTAGTCGGCAGGATTATGGCTACACCTTC.

The DNA of the CDR3 is TGTGCCAGCAGGGAGGGCCAGCTGAACACTGAAGCTTTCTTT. Residues: CASREGQLNTEAFF. The chain couples TRBV11-2 to TRBJ1-1, with D hard to call. Germline V gene lookup returns CDR1 SGHAT and CDR2 FQNNGV. The CDR3 covers 14 residues. V lost 6 bases and J 0 bases, leaving 11 bases between the germline ends.

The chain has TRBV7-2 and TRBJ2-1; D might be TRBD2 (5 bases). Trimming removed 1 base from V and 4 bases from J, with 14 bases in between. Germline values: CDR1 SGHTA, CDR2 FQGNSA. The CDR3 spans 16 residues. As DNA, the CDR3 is TGTGCCAGCAGCTTAGAGGTAGCGAGAGTTTACAATGAGCAGTTCTTC. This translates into CASSLEVARVYNEQFF.

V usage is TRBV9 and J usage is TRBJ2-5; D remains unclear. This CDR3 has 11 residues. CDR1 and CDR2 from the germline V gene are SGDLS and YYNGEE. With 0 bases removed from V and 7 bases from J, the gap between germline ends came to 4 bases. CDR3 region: CASSVGVTQYF. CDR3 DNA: TGTGCCAGCAGCGTAGGGGTGACCCAGTACTTC.

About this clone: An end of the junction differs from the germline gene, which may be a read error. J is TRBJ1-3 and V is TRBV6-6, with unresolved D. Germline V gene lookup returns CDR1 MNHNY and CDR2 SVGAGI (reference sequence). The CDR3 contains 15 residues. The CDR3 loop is CASRYSRSSGNTIYF. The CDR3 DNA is TGTGCCAGCAGATACTCCCGCAGCTCTGGAAACACCATATATTTT.

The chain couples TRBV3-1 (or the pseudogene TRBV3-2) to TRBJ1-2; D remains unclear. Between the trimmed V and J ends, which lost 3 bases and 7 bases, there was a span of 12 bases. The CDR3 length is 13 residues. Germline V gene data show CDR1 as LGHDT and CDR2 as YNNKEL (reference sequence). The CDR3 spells CASSQTRLTGYTF. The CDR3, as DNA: TGTGCCAGCAGCCAGACCCGACTGACTGGCTACACCTTC.

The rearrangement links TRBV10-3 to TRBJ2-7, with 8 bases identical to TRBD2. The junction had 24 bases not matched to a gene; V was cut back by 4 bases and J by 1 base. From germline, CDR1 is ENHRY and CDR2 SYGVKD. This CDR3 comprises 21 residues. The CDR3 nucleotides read TGTGCCATCAGTGTCACCACTAGCGGCCACACACCACACCGTTTTTCCTACGAGCAGTACTTC. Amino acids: CAISVTTSGHTPHRFSYEQYF.

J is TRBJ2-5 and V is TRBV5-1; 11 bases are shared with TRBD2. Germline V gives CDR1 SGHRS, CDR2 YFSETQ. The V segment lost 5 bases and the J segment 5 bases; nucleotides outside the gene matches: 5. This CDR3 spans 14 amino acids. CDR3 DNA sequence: TGCGCCAGCAGTACTAGCGGGGGCGGGGAGACCCAGTACTTC. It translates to CASSTSGGGETQYF.

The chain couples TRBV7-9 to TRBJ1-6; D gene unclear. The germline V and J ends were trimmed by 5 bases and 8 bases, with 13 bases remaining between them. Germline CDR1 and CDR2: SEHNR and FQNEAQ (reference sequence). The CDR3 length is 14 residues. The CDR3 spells CASSPTDRDSPLHF. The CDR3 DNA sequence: TGTGCCAGCAGCCCGACGGATCGTGATTCACCCCTCCACTTT.

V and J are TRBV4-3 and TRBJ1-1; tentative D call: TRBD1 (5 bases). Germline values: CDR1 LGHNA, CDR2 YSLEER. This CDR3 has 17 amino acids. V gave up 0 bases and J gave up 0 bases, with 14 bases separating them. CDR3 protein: CASSQDFSGPMNTEAFF. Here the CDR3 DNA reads TGCGCCAGCAGCCAAGATTTTTCGGGGCCCATGAACACTGAAGCTTTCTTT.

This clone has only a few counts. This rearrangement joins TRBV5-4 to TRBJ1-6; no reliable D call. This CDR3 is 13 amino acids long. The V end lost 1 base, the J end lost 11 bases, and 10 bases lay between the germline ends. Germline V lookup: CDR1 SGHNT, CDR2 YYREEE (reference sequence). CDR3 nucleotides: TGTGCCAGCAGCTTGAGGGCGGAGACACCCCTCCACTTT. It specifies CASSLRAETPLHF.

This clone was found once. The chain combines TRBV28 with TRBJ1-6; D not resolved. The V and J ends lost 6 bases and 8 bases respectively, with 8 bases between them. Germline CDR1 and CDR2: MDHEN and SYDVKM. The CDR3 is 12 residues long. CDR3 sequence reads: CASRDRDSPLHF. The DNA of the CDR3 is TGTGCCAGCAGGGACCGAGATTCACCCCTCCACTTT. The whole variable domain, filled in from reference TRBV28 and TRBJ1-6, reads DVKVTQSSRYLVKRTGEKVFLECVQDMDHENMFWYRQDPGLGLRLIYFSYDVKMKEKGDIPEGYSVSREKKERFSLILESASTNQTSMYLCASRDRDSPLHFGNGTRLTVT.

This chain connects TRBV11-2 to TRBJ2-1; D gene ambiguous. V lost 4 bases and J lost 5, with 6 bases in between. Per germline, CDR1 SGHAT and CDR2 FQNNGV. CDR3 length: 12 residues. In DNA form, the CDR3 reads TGTGCCAGCAGCTGGGGTAACAATGAGCAGTTCTTC. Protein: CASSWGNNEQFF. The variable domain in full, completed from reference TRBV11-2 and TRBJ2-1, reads EAGVAQSPRYKIIEKRQSVAFWCNPISGHATLYWYQQILGQGPKLLIQFQNNGVVDDSQLPKDRFSAERLKGVDSTLKIQPAKLEDSAVYLCASSWGNNEQFFGPGTRLTVL.

This chain's CDR3 is CASSLVGGGNTEAFF. The CDR3 region has the DNA TGTGCCAGCAGCTTAGTGGGGGGGGGTAACACTGAAGCTTTCTTT. The chain couples TRBV7-2 to TRBJ1-1, with D possibly being TRBD1 (5 bases). This CDR3 has 15 amino acids. Germline values: CDR1 SGHTA, CDR2 FQGNSA. V was shortened by 1 base and J by 2 bases, with 11 bases between the two germline ends.